This T cell receptor beta chain was found in a study of blood T cell repertoires in COVID-19 (dated by TCRdb to 2019 to 2021). Study-wide context: Samples covering the acute and convalescent phases of COVID-19 were provided by collaborators in the United States, Italy and Spain. The prospective study material was composed of cDNA or gDNA derived from T cells, B-cell-depleted T cells, or PBMCs. The dataset comprised deeply sampled blood TCRbeta repertoires from subjects exposed to, actively infected with, or recovered from COVID-19. The repertoires were released in a freely available public database intended as a resource for research on the immune response to SARS-CoV-2. Samples came from the ongoing ImmuneRACE study (first 160 participants) plus 1,254 subjects from 6 global collaborators. Nearly every sample came with metadata listing a de-identified subject ID, COVID-19 status, age in years and sex. Where HLA class I and class II types were available, the types were taken from metadata supplied by the sample provider, not from assay-based typing.

TCRbeta CDR3 regions were amplified from genomic DNA using the immunoSEQ Assay, a bias-controlled multiplex PCR. The authors' analysis ran thus. Within the assay, amplification of reference gene primers was used to estimate how many nucleated cells each sample contained. To quantify the absolute abundance of each unique TCRbeta CDR3 rearrangement, sequence reads were collapsed and filtered. For each sample, productive Simpson clonality was calculated as the square root of Simpson's diversity index over productive rearrangements. The source is immuneACCESS, and TCRdb retained only in-frame sequences with V and J called. Part of the clones is not carried over; for the studies checked, unresolved V genes explain less than half of this, and the remainder is unexplained. V and J calls and clone size are copied from that table; D and trimming were computed from the DNA. The sample profile shows 400,000 to 500,000 clones; more than 75% of them were found once. The ten largest clones take up 1.8% of the sample.

Participants in the prospective study were aged 18 to 89 years, lived in about two dozen United States geographic areas, and enrolled through a virtual design. Cohort assignment in the prospective study relied on participant-reported clinical history from a screening survey and a study questionnaire. ImmuneRACE Cohort 3 recovered participants were defined by two consecutive negative NP/OP PCR tests, healthcare professional clearance, or symptom resolution. Each participant in the prospective study had whole blood, serum and a nasopharyngeal or oropharyngeal swab collected by mobile phlebotomists. Additional blood draws and questionnaires over an approximately 2-month period could optionally be provided by prospective study participants. Before DNA extraction, prospective study blood samples were shipped either frozen or at room temperature. On this clone: Its specific antigen is unknown. Base quality data are lacking; no much larger clone is found one base away.

The germline V gene yields SGHDT for CDR1 and YYEEEE for CDR2. From cysteine to phenylalanine, the CDR3 is 15 amino acids long. Left in the record is the CDR3 DNA by itself, 45 bases read in frame from the first base. The junction shows trimming of 4 bases on V and 10 bases on J, plus 18 bases between the germline ends. Overall study outcomes, separate from this receptor: The amount of clinical and demographic metadata varied by source and participant and was provided uncurated.

This receptor was obtained from a woman aged 40 to 55 who had recovered from COVID-19. Material: PBMCs or T cells enriched from blood (not recorded which). Here the chain combines TRBV5-6 and TRBJ1-6; tentative D gene TRBD1, with 5 bases matching. The CDR3 is CASSLRGGHYSPLHF. In nucleotides, the sequence is TGTGCCAGCAGCCTGAGGGGAGGTCATTACTCACCCCTCCACTTT.